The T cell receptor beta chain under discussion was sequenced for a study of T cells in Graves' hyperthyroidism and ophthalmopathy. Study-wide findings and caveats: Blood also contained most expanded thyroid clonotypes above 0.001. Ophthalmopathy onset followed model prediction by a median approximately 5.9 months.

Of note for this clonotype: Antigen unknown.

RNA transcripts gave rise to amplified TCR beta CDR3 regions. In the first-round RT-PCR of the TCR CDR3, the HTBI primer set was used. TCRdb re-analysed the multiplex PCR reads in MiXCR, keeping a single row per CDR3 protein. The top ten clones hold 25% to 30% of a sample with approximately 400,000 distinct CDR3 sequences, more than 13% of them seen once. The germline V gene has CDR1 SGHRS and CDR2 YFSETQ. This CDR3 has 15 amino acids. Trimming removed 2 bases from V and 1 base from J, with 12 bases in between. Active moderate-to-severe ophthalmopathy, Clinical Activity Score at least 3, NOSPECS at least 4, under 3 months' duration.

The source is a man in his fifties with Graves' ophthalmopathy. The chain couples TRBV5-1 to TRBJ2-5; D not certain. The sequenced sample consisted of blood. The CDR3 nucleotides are TGCGCCAGCAGCTTCTCTCTGGGATCCCAAGAGACCCAGTACTTC. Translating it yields CASSFSLGSQETQYF.